The 25 T cell receptor beta chains reported below all come from one sample, sequenced in a study of T-cell memory formation after mild COVID-19. TCRdb analysed the 5' RACE reads with MiXCR anew, one entry per CDR3 protein. The sample lists 170,000 or so distinct CDR3 sequences; about a fifth were seen once. The specimen was PBMCs or a T cell subset sorted from them (not recorded which). The receptors originated from an adult woman who had mild COVID-19 (a few samples of this study predate the infection). Cell type and time point are not known.

CDR3 region: CASSFPLGGGTGELFF. The CDR3 nucleotides are TGTGCCAGCAGCTTTCCTTTAGGGGGCGGTACCGGGGAGCTGTTTTTT. V is TRBV7-2 and J is TRBJ2-2, with 7 positions matching TRBD1. J gave up 5 bases and V 3 bases, and 9 bases lay outside the gene matches. The CDR3 has 16 amino acids. Germline lookup yields CDR1 SGHTA and CDR2 FQGNSA. Complete variable domain (other parts from reference TRBV7-2 and TRBJ2-2): GAGVSQSPSNKVTEKGKDVELRCDPISGHTALYWYRQSLGQGLEFLIYFQGNSAPDKSGLPSDRFSAERTGGSVSTLTIQRTQQEDSAVYLCASSFPLGGGTGELFFGEGSRLTVL.

This clonotype has more than one count but fewer than ten. The V call is TRBV27, the J call TRBJ1-2, with a possible D match to TRBD1 (5 bases). The V end was cut by 8 bases, the J end by 3 bases, with 22 bases between. CDR1 is MNHEY, CDR2 SMNVEV, per germline (reference sequence). The CDR3 consists of 16 residues. In nucleotides, the CDR3 is TGTGCCAGCTCGCTTCGACAGCCCGACTTATACTATGGCTACACCTTC. It specifies CASSLRQPDLYYGYTF.

The chain employs TRBV4-1 and TRBJ2-5; 7 positions match TRBD1. Unmatched junction bases numbered 8, after V lost 0 bases and J lost 1 base. Germline loops: CDR1 MGHRA, CDR2 YSYEKL. The CDR3 consists of 17 residues. DNA of the CDR3: TGCGCCAGCAGCCAAGATTGGTACAGGGGACGCCAAGAGACCCAGTACTTC. This encodes CASSQDWYRGRQETQYF.

This clonotype showed up many times. One end of the junction fails to match germline, which may point to a read error. V and J are TRBV4-1 and TRBJ1-1; D might be TRBD1 (6 bases). Per the germline V gene, CDR1 is MGHRA and CDR2 is YSYEKL. This CDR3 spans 15 amino acids. The CDR3 DNA reads TGTGCCAGCAGCCAGGGGACTGACATGAACACTGAAGCTTTCTTT. It codes for CASSQGTDMNTEAFF.

J is TRBJ2-1 and V is TRBV5-4; D tentatively reads TRBD1 or TRBD2 (5 bases each). The CDR3 consists of 11 residues. The germline V gene encodes CDR1 SGHNT and CDR2 YYREEE (reference sequence). V shed 6 bases and J shed 8 bases, with 9 bases lying between them. CDR3 loop: CASTMGDEQFF. In DNA, the CDR3 is TGTGCCAGCACCATGGGGGATGAGCAGTTCTTC.

This clonotype was counted at least ten times. The chain couples TRBV2 to TRBJ2-7; 8 bases are a match to TRBD1. Germline CDR1 SNHLY, CDR2 FYNNEI. The CDR3 spans 12 residues. V was pared by 6 bases and J by 5 bases, with 3 bases of the junction left unmatched. The CDR3, as DNA: TGTGCCAGCAGACAGGGGGACAACGAGCAGTACTTC. Translation: CASRQGDNEQYF.

The chain combines TRBV27 with TRBJ2-7; D possibly uses TRBD1 or TRBD2 (6 bases each). Between the trimmed V and J ends, which lost 2 bases and 7 bases, there was a span of 12 bases. The CDR3 has 13 amino acids. Germline CDR1 reads MNHEY; CDR2 reads SMNVEV (reference sequence). The CDR3 loop reads CASSLGGGAEQYF. CDR3 bases: TGTGCCAGCAGTTTAGGGGGCGGGGCTGAGCAGTACTTC.

The CDR3 DNA follows: TGTGCCACCAGTGATTCCTCAGATCTTGTTGCCTACAATGAGCAGTTCTTC. It codes for CATSDSSDLVAYNEQFF. The rearrangement uses TRBV24-1 and TRBJ2-1; D is unresolved. The germline CDR1 and CDR2 sequences are KGHDR and SFDVKD. Trimming took 2 bases from V and 2 from J, leaving 15 bases between them. This CDR3 has 17 residues.

This chain connects TRBV4-1 to TRBJ2-1; unclear D gene. The CDR3 length is 12 residues. CDR1 and CDR2 (germline): MGHRA, YSYEKL. The V gene lost 1 base and the J gene lost 7 bases, with 5 bases spanning the gap. CDR3 residues: CASSQASNEQFF. The CDR3 DNA sequence: TGCGCCAGCAGCCAAGCTTCAAATGAGCAGTTCTTC.

The J gene is TRBJ2-2, the V gene TRBV3-1, with TRBD1 matching 7 bases. CDR1 and CDR2 from the germline V gene are LGHDT and YNNKEL (reference sequence). The CDR3 is made up of 16 amino acids. V trimming: 0 bases; J trimming: 9 bases; junction bases outside the gene matches: 10. The CDR3 nucleotides read TGTGCCAGCAGCCAAGAATTGACAGGGTATGGTTGGGAGCTGTTTTTT. Translated: CASSQELTGYGWELFF.

This clonotype has only a few counts. The J gene is TRBJ2-3, the V gene TRBV15; 10 bases match TRBD2. The CDR3 contains 15 residues. With V trimmed by 1 base and J by 6 bases, 4 bases remained unmatched. Germline V gene lookup returns CDR1 LNHNV and CDR2 YYDKDF (reference sequence). The CDR3 loop reads CATSRGLAGGDTQYF. The CDR3 coding sequence is TGTGCCACCAGCAGAGGACTAGCGGGCGGGGATACGCAGTATTTT.

The rearrangement uses TRBV20-1 and TRBJ2-1, with D possibly matching TRBD2 (5 bases). V lost 3 bases and J 8 bases, leaving 20 bases between the germline ends. This CDR3 is built from 15 residues. Looked up from germline, CDR1 is DFQATT and CDR2 is SNEGSKA (reference sequence). The CDR3 coding sequence is TGCAGTGCTAGTCCCACCTTTCGAGGAGGCGATGAGCAGTTCTTC. Translation gives CSASPTFRGGDEQFF.

The chain has TRBV7-9 and TRBJ1-1, with a weak D call TRBD1 (6 bases). The CDR3 has 14 amino acids. Trimming removed 5 bases from V and 2 bases from J, with 12 bases in between. Germline loops: CDR1 SEHNR, CDR2 FQNEAQ (reference sequence). The CDR3 bases are TGTGCCAGCAGCGTGAGGGGGGGCAACACTGAAGCTTTCTTT. Its translation: CASSVRGGNTEAFF.

In this sample, this clonotype turned up many times. V and J are TRBV9 and TRBJ2-3; TRBD2 matches 8 bases. V shed 0 bases, J shed 5 bases, and the junction held 14 bases outside the gene matches. Germline V lookup: CDR1 SGDLS, CDR2 YYNGEE. The CDR3 has 18 residues. CDR3 sequence: CASSVEIGTGGPIDTQYF. CDR3 bases: TGTGCCAGCAGCGTAGAGATTGGGACGGGAGGGCCGATAGATACGCAGTATTTT. The full variable domain, rest sourced from reference TRBV9 and TRBJ2-3, is DSGVTQTPKHLITATGQRVTLRCSPRSGDLSVYWYQQSLDQGLQFLIQYYNGEERAKGNILERFSAQQFPDLHSELNLSSLELGDSALYFCASSVEIGTGGPIDTQYFGPGTRLTVL.

This chain joins TRBV6-2 or TRBV6-3 and TRBJ1-2; possible D gene TRBD1, 5 bases. V was clipped by 2 bases and J by 10 bases, with 14 bases between them. Per the germline V gene, CDR1 is MNHEY and CDR2 is SVGEGT. The CDR3 is 13 amino acids. CDR3 bases: TGTGCCAGCAGTTACCAGGGAACCCGGGACTACACCTTC. It codes for CASSYQGTRDYTF.

Only a few counts were recorded for this clonotype. The chain employs TRBV4-1 and TRBJ2-1; D unclear. CDR1 MGHRA and CDR2 YSYEKL come from the germline V gene. The CDR3 loop spans 14 amino acids. Trimming took 3 bases from V and 3 from J, leaving 9 bases between them. The CDR3 is CASSQDGIYNEQFF. In DNA, the CDR3 is TGCGCCAGCAGCCAGGACGGAATCTACAATGAGCAGTTCTTC.

The chain carries TRBV4-1 and TRBJ2-1; TRBD2 matches at 9 bases. The trim removed 4 bases at V and 9 bases at J, leaving 10 bases unmatched. The CDR3 spans 15 residues. Germline V gene data show CDR1 as MGHRA and CDR2 as YSYEKL. The CDR3: CASSPPAGGLGEQFF. In nucleotides, the CDR3 is TGCGCCAGCAGCCCGCCTGCGGGAGGGCTGGGTGAGCAGTTCTTC.

This chain connects TRBV20-1 to TRBJ1-1; 8 bases are shared with TRBD1. V was clipped by 3 bases and J by 1 base; unmatched bases: 7. The CDR3 is 15 amino acids. Germline CDR1 DFQATT, CDR2 SNEGSKA (reference sequence). CDR3 sequence reads: CSASLVTGANTEAFF. The CDR3 DNA sequence: TGCAGTGCTAGCCTGGTGACAGGGGCGAACACTGAAGCTTTCTTT.

A few counts support this clonotype. The chain employs TRBV2 and TRBJ2-1; 9 positions match TRBD2. CDR3 length: 13 residues. CDR1 and CDR2 from the germline V gene are SNHLY and FYNNEI. V trimming: 4 bases; J trimming: 8 bases; junction bases outside the gene matches: 3. CDR3 nucleotide sequence: TGTGCCAGCAGTGTGCTAGCGGGACATGAGCAGTTCTTC. Translated, it gives CASSVLAGHEQFF.

The chain's CDR3 is CASSPHSDRGGYGTQYF. For the CDR3, the DNA is TGTGCCAGCTCCCCACACTCAGACAGGGGAGGGTATGGAACCCAGTACTTC. The chain joins TRBV6-1 to TRBJ2-5; D is perhaps TRBD1 (8 bases). The germline CDR1 and CDR2 sequences are MNHNS and SASEGT. With 8 bases removed from V and 8 bases from J, the gap between germline ends came to 30 bases. This CDR3 has 17 amino acids.

DNA of the CDR3: TGTGCCAGCAGCCAGGCAGGGATTATCGGGGCCAACGTCCTGACTTTC. It is translated as CASSQAGIIGANVLTF. The chain employs TRBV3-1 and TRBJ2-6; D is perhaps TRBD1 (5 bases). The V end was cut by 3 bases, the J end by 4 bases, with 13 bases between. This CDR3 is 16 amino acids long. Germline values: CDR1 LGHDT, CDR2 YNNKEL (reference sequence).

The CDR3 DNA sequence: TGTGCCAGCAGGGAGGACAGGGGGAACACTGAAGCTTTCTTT. This gives the protein CASREDRGNTEAFF. The chain uses TRBV6-5 and TRBJ1-1, with TRBD1 matching over 9 bases. V lost 6 bases, J lost 1 base, and 3 bases stayed unmatched. The CDR3 sequence is 14 residues long. Germline lookup yields CDR1 MNHEY and CDR2 SVGAGI.

The chain recombines TRBV25-1 with TRBJ2-3; 8 bases match TRBD1. The CDR3 is 14 amino acids. V lost 5 bases and J lost 2; bases outside the gene matches: 3. Germline V CDR1 and CDR2: MGHDK, SYGVNS. CDR3 in DNA: TGTGCCAGCAGTTGGACAGGGTTCACAGATACGCAGTATTTT. Its translation is CASSWTGFTDTQYF.

This clonotype was seen more than once but under ten times. The rearrangement uses TRBV6-4 and TRBJ2-1; 15 positions agree with TRBD2. The CDR3 contains 16 residues. Trimming cost V 6 bases and J 7 bases; bases outside gene matches: 7. Germline V gene lookup returns CDR1 MRHNA and CDR2 SNTAGT. The CDR3 loop is CASSRGLAGGRNEQFF. CDR3 bases: TGTGCCAGCAGCAGGGGACTAGCGGGGGGCCGGAATGAGCAGTTCTTC.

This clonotype was seen more than once but under ten times. CDR3 sequence (DNA): TGTGCCAGCAGCTTACATGCTGGTGATGAAAAACTGTTTTTT. Protein: CASSLHAGDEKLFF. The genes are TRBV7-6 and TRBJ1-4; D unclear. The germline V and J ends were trimmed by 2 bases and 6 bases, with 10 bases remaining between them. From germline, CDR1 is SGHVS and CDR2 FNYEAQ. This CDR3 comprises 14 residues. Filled out from reference TRBV7-6 and TRBJ1-4, the complete variable domain reads GAGVSQSPRYKVTKRGQDVALRCDPISGHVSLYWYRQALGQGPEFLTYFNYEAQQDKSGLPNDRFSAERPEGSISTLTIQRTEQRDSAMYRCASSLHAGDEKLFFGSGTQLSVL.